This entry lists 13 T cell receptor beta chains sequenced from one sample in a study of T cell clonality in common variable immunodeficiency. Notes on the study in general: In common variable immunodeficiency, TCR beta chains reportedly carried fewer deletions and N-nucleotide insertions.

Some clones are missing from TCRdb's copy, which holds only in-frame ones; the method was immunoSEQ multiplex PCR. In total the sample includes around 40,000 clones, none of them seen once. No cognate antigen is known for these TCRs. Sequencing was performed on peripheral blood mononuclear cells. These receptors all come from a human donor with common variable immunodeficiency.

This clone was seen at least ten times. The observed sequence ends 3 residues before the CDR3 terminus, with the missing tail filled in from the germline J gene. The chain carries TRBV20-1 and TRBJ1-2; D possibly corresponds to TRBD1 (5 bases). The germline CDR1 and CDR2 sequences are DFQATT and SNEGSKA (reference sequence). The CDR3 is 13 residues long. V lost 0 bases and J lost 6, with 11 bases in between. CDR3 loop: CSAREGTYDGYTF. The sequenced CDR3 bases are TGCAGTGCTAGAGAGGGGACTTATGATGGC.

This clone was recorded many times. The sequenced part of the CDR3 DNA is TGTGCCAGTAGTATCGCAGCGGCGCTCAGGAGTGAG. Translating gives CASSIAAALRSE. The entire CDR3 reads CASSIAAALRSEQFF. The V gene is TRBV19, the J gene TRBJ2-1, with a weak D call TRBD2 (5 bases). The read ends 3 residues shy of where the CDR3 ends; the end is completed using the germline J gene. This CDR3 has 15 amino acids. The germline V gene has CDR1 LNHDA and CDR2 SQIVND (reference sequence). V gave up 3 bases and J gave up 9 bases, with 18 bases separating them.

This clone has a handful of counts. CDR3 bases read: TGTGCCAGCAGCGCAAGGACAGGGAAATATTCACCC. The encoded protein is CASSARTGKYSP. The whole CDR3 is CASSARTGKYSPLHF. The rearrangement joins TRBV7-8 to TRBJ1-6; 8 bases fit TRBD1. The sequence runs out 3 residues before the end of the CDR3; the remainder is reconstructed from the germline J gene. The CDR3 runs 15 residues. CDR1 is SGHVS and CDR2 is FQNEAQ in the germline V gene. Trimming removed 5 bases from V and 8 bases from J; junction bases left unmatched: 8.

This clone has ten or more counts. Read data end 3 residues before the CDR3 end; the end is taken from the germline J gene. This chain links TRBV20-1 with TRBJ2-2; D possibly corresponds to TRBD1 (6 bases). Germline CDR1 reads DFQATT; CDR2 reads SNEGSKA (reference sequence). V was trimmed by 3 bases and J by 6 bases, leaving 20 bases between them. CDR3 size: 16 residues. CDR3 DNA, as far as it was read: TGCAGTGCTAGGGTTCTCCCCGGACAGCCGTCCGGGGAG. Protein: CSARVLPGQPSGE. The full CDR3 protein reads CSARVLPGQPSGELFF.

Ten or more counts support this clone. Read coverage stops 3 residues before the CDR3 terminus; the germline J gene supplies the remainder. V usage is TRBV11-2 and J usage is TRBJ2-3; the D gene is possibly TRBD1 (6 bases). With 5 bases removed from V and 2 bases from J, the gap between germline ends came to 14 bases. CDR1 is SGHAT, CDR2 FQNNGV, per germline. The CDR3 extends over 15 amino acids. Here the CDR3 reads CASSNRQGYTDTQYF. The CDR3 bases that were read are TGTGCCAGCAGCAACCGGCAGGGGTACACAGATACG.

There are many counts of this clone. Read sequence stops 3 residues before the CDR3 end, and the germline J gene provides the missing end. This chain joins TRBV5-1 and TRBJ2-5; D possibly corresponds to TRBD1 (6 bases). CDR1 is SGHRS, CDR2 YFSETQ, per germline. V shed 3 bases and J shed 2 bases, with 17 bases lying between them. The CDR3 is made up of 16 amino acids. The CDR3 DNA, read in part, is TGCGCCAGCAGCTCGGATGAGGGACACGGGCAAGAGACC. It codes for CASSSDEGHGQET. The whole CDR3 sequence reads CASSSDEGHGQETQYF.

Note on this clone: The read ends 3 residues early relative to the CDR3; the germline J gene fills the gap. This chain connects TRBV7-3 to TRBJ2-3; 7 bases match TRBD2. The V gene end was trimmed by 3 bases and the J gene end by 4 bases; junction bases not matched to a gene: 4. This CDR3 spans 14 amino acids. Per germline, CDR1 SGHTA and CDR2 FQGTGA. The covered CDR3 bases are TGTGCCAGCAGCTTGGGGGGGGGTGCAGATACG. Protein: CASSLGGGADT. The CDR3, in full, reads CASSLGGGADTQYF.

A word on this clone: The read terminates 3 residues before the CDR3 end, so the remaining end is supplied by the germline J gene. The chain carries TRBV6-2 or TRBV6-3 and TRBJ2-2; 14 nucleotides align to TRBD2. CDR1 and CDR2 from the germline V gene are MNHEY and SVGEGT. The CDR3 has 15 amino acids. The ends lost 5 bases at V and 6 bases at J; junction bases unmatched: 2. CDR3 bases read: TGTGCCAGCAGTAGACTAGCGGGAGGGGCCGGGGAG. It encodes CASSRLAGGAGE. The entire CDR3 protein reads CASSRLAGGAGELFF.

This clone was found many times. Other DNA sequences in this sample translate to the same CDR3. The DNA read from the CDR3 is TGTGCCAGCAGTTATAAGCAGGCTCGCGAG. Its translation is CASSYKQARE. The CDR3 in full is CASSYKQAREQYF. This rearrangement joins TRBV6-2 or TRBV6-3 to TRBJ2-7; no firm D call. The CDR3 end falls 3 residues outside the read, so it is completed with the germline J gene. Germline V CDR1 and CDR2: MNHEY, SVGEGT. Trimming stripped 3 bases from V and 6 bases from J, with 12 bases between. CDR3 length: 13 amino acids.

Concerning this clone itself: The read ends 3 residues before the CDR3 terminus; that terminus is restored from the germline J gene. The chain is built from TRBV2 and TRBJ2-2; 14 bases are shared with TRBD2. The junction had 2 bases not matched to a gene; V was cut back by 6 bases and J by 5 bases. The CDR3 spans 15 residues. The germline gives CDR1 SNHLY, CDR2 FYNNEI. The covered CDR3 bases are TGTGCCAGCAGGGGGACTAGCGGGAGAACCGGGGAG. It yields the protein CASRGTSGRTGE. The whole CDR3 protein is CASRGTSGRTGELFF.

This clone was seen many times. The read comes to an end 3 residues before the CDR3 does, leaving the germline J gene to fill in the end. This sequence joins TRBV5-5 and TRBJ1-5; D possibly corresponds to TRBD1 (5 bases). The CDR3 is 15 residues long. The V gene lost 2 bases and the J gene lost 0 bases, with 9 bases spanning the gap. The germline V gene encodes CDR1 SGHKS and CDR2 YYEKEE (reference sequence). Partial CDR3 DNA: TGTGCCAGCAGCTTACGACAGTATAGCAATCAGCCC. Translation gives CASSLRQYSNQP. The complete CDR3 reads CASSLRQYSNQPQHF.

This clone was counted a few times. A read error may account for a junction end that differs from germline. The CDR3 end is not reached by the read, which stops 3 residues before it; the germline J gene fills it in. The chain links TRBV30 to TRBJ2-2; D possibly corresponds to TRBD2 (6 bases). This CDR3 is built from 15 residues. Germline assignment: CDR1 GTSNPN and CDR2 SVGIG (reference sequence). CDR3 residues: CAWSPGHHRTGGLFF. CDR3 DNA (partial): TGTGCCTGGAGTCCCGGACACCACCGCACCGGGGGG.

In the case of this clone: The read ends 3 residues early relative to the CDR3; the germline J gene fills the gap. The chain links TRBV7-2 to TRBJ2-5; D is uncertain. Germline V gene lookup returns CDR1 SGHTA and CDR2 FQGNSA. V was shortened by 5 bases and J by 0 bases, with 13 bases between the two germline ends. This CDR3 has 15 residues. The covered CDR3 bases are TGTGCCAGCAGCCAGTCATATGGCTACCAAGAGACC. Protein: CASSQSYGYQET. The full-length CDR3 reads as CASSQSYGYQETQYF.